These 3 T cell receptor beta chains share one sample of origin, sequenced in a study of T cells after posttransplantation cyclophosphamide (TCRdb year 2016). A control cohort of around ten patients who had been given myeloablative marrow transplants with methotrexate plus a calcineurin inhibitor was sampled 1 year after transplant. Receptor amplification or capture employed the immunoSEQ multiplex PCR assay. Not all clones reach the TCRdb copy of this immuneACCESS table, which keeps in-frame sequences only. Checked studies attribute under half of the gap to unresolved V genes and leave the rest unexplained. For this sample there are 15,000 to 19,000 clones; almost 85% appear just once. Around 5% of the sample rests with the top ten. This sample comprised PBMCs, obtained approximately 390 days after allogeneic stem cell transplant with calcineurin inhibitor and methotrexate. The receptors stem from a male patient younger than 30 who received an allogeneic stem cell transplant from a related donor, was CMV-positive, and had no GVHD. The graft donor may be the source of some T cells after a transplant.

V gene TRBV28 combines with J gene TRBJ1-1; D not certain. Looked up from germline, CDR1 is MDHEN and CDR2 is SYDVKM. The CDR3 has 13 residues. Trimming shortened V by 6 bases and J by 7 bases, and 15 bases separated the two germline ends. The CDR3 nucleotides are TGTGCCAGCAGGAGTTCCGATCGACTTGAAGCTTTCTTT. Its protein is CASRSSDRLEAFF.

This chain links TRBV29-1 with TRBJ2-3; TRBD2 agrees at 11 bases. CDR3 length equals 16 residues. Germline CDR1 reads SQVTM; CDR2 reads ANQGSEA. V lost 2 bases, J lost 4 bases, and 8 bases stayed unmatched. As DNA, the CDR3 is TGCAGCGTTGAACTTCTAGCGGGAGGCTCTGCAGATACGCAGTATTTT. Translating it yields CSVELLAGGSADTQYF.

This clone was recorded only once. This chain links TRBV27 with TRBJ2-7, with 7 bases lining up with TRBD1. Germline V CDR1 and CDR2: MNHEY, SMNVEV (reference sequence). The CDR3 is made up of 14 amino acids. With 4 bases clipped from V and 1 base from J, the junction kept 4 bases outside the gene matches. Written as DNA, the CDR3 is TGTGCCAGCAGTTCACGGGACAGATCCTACGAGCAGTACTTC. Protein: CASSSRDRSYEQYF.